Listed below are T cell receptor beta chains from one sample, sequenced in a study of OX40 agonist ivuxolimab in advanced cancers. The table came from immunoSEQ multiplex PCR; TCRdb's copy has only in-frame clones and leaves some out. Of roughly 100,000 clones listed, roughly nine tenths were seen once; the top ten hold 5.5%. Sample: CD4+ or CD8+ T cells sorted from blood, taken in a trial of the OX40 agonist ivuxolimab. The receptors shown here come from an adult with an advanced solid tumor such as melanoma, head and neck, liver or kidney cancer. Both conserved end residues are part of each CDR3. The D gene is left open where the match is weak. Size values are once, few and many counts, or a class for expanded clones, and some rows have none.

clone_size	v_call	j_call	d_call	cdr3_aa	cdr3_nt
.	TRBV11-3	TRBJ2-2	.	CASSRRETGELFF	TGTGCCAGCAGCCGCAGGGAAACCGGGGAGCTGTTTTTT
.	TRBV5-1	TRBJ2-7	.	CASRGRDGGTYEQYF	TGCGCCAGCAGGGGCCGGGACGGAGGAACCTACGAGCAGTACTTC
many	TRBV25-1	TRBJ1-2	.	CASSGQGEGYTF	TGTGCCAGCAGTGGGCAGGGCGAGGGCTACACCTTC
.	TRBV13	TRBJ2-7	.	CASSVGHGGDEQYF	TGTGCCAGCAGCGTCGGACATGGAGGCGACGAGCAGTACTTC
.	TRBV29-1	TRBJ1-4	.	CSVAGGDEKLFF	TGCAGCGTTGCGGGGGGAGACGAAAAACTGTTTTTT
.	TRBV6-6	TRBJ2-1	.	CASSYSSGGRGSGQFF	TGTGCCAGCAGTTACTCGAGTGGGGGGAGGGGGAGTGGGCAGTTCTTC
.	TRBV5-1	TRBJ2-7	.	CASRLSYEQYF	TGCGCCAGCAGGCTCTCCTACGAGCAGTACTTC
.	TRBV2	TRBJ1-5	.	CASSVTTPYQPQHF	TGTGCCAGCAGTGTGACAACCCCATATCAGCCCCAGCATTTT
.	TRBV7-2	TRBJ2-3	.	CASSRDPGTDTQYF	TGTGCCAGCAGCCGGGACCCAGGGACAGATACGCAGTATTTT
.	TRBV19	TRBJ1-1	TRBD1	CASSILAAGTADEAFF	TGTGCCAGTAGTATACTTGCGGCCGGGACAGCAGATGAAGCTTTCTTT
.	TRBV5-1	TRBJ2-7	.	CASSLERREQYF	TGCGCCAGCAGCTTGGAACGTCGGGAGCAGTACTTC
.	TRBV13	TRBJ1-2	.	CASSLGSTGYTF	TGTGCCAGCAGCTTAGGGTCGACTGGCTACACCTTC
.	TRBV6-1	TRBJ1-5	.	CASRWENNQPQHF	TGTGCCAGCCGATGGGAGAACAATCAGCCCCAGCATTTT
.	TRBV6-1	TRBJ1-5	TRBD1	CASFDRGHQPQHF	TGTGCCAGCTTCGACAGGGGGCATCAGCCCCAGCATTTT
.	TRBV5-6	TRBJ2-1	.	CASSPRAVTYNEQFF	TGTGCCAGCAGCCCCCGGGCGGTCACCTACAATGAGCAGTTCTTC
.	TRBV27	TRBJ1-1	.	CASSSLQVELNTEAFF	TGTGCCAGCAGTTCCCTACAGGTCGAACTGAACACTGAAGCTTTCTTT
.	TRBV5-1	TRBJ1-1	.	CASSLQGQNTEAFF	TGCGCCAGCAGCTTACAGGGACAGAACACTGAAGCTTTCTTT
.	TRBV2	TRBJ2-7	TRBD1	CASRREQDRGKEYF	TGTGCCAGCAGGCGCGAACAGGACAGGGGAAAAGAGTACTTC
.	TRBV9	TRBJ2-3	.	CASSVAGRTPSTDTQYF	TGTGCCAGCAGCGTAGCCGGGCGGACTCCAAGCACAGATACGCAGTATTTT
.	TRBV7-3	TRBJ2-1	TRBD2	CASSSGTSGGAQFF	TGTGCCAGCAGCTCAGGGACTAGCGGGGGAGCACAGTTCTTC
once	TRBV7-3	TRBJ2-1	TRBD1	CASSPDRGDNEQFF	TGTGCCAGCAGTCCGGACAGGGGTGATAATGAGCAGTTCTTC
.	TRBV10-2	TRBJ2-5	.	CASSESFGAAQETQYF	TGCGCCAGCAGTGAGTCATTTGGGGCAGCCCAAGAGACCCAGTACTTC
.	TRBV4-2	TRBJ1-5	.	CASRPEAGTLANQPQHF	TGTGCCAGCAGACCCGAGGCAGGGACTCTCGCCAATCAGCCCCAGCATTTT
few	TRBV5-1	TRBJ2-5	TRBD1	CASSLLAGGMETQYF	TGCGCCAGCAGCTTACTGGCAGGGGGCATGGAGACCCAGTACTTC
once	TRBV19	TRBJ1-1	.	CASSVTVNTEAFF	TGTGCCAGTAGTGTGACAGTAAACACTGAAGCTTTCTTT
.	TRBV11-1	TRBJ2-5	.	CASSFQGPPATQYF	TGTGCCAGCAGCTTCCAGGGACCCCCAGCGACCCAGTACTTC
.	TRBV7-9	TRBJ2-3	TRBD1	CASSPRSTGGADTQYF	TGTGCCAGCAGCCCCCGGTCTACAGGGGGAGCTGATACGCAGTATTTT
.	TRBV9	TRBJ1-2	.	CASSPPRGGGYGYTF	TGTGCCAGCAGCCCACCACGGGGGGGCGGCTATGGCTACACCTTC
.	TRBV12-5	TRBJ1-1	TRBD1	CASGLGQGEAFF	TGTGCTAGTGGTTTGGGACAGGGGGAAGCTTTCTTT
.	TRBV20-1	TRBJ1-1	.	CSATPGIEAFF	TGCAGTGCTACCCCCGGGATTGAAGCTTTCTTT
.	TRBV7-2	TRBJ2-3	TRBD1	CASSLGRQGALDTQYF	TGTGCCAGCAGCTTAGGTCGACAGGGGGCTTTAGATACGCAGTATTTT
.	TRBV18	TRBJ2-7	TRBD2	CASSAGTSGAYEQYF	TGTGCCAGCTCAGCAGGGACTAGCGGGGCCTACGAGCAGTACTTC
.	TRBV9	TRBJ2-2	.	CASSPLGMNTGELFF	TGTGCCAGCAGCCCTTTGGGGATGAACACCGGGGAGCTGTTTTTT
.	TRBV14	TRBJ2-1	.	CASSQGRAYNEQFF	TGTGCCAGCAGCCAAGGAAGGGCCTACAATGAGCAGTTCTTC
.	TRBV5-1	TRBJ2-2	TRBD1	CASSLEHRGLSGELFF	TGCGCCAGCAGCTTGGAACACAGGGGGCTTAGCGGGGAGCTGTTTTTT
.	TRBV15	TRBJ1-1	.	CATSRGRKEAFF	TGTGCCACCAGCAGAGGCAGGAAAGAAGCTTTCTTT
.	TRBV6-6	TRBJ1-1	.	CASSYSTAGGEAFF	TGTGCCAGCAGTTACTCGACGGCCGGGGGTGAAGCTTTCTTT
.	TRBV19	TRBJ1-5	.	CASCWGGSNQPQHF	TGTGCCAGCTGCTGGGGGGGAAGCAATCAGCCCCAGCATTTT
once	TRBV5-1	TRBJ2-7	TRBD1	CASSPGDREIDEQYF	TGCGCCAGCAGCCCCGGGGACAGGGAGATCGACGAGCAGTACTTC
.	TRBV9	TRBJ2-1	.	CASSSNNEQFF	TGTGCCAGCAGCTCCAACAATGAGCAGTTCTTC
.	TRBV5-4	TRBJ2-7	.	CASSSQGESHEQYF	TGTGCCAGCAGTTCCCAAGGGGAGAGCCACGAGCAGTACTTC
.	TRBV13	TRBJ1-1	.	CASSLVSSEAFF	TGTGCCAGCAGCTTAGTATCCTCTGAAGCTTTCTTT
.	TRBV7-8	TRBJ1-3	.	CASSSLSAGGNTIYF	TGTGCCAGCAGCTCACTCTCGGCGGGAGGAAACACCATATATTTT